The 6 T cell receptor beta chains below come from one sample, sequenced in a study of OX40 agonist ivuxolimab in advanced cancers. Libraries came from the immunoSEQ multiplex PCR assay. Not all clones reach the TCRdb copy of this immuneACCESS table, which keeps in-frame sequences only. Checked studies attribute under half of the gap to unresolved V genes and leave the rest unexplained. In all, the sample holds under 25,000 clones, and roughly 80% of those were seen once. Approximately 3% of the sample belongs to the ten largest clones. The sample consisted of CD4+ or CD8+ T cells sorted from blood, taken in a trial of the OX40 agonist ivuxolimab. The receptors derive from an adult with an advanced solid tumor such as melanoma, head and neck, liver or kidney cancer.

CDR3 sequence reads: CASSFTEGNTIYF. For the CDR3, the DNA is TGTGCCAGCAGCTTCACCGAGGGCAACACCATATATTTT. This chain joins TRBV7-2 and TRBJ1-3; no reliable D call. Trimming left V 3 bases short and J 7 bases short, with 10 bases between. Germline V gene data show CDR1 as SGHTA and CDR2 as FQGNSA. CDR3 size: 13 residues.

The chain joins TRBV7-2 to TRBJ1-1; a possible D gene is TRBD1 (5 bases). Germline CDR1 SGHTA, CDR2 FQGNSA. The V and J ends lost 5 bases and 4 bases respectively, with 14 bases between them. The CDR3 runs 14 residues. CDR3: CASSPRPGGTEAFF. CDR3 nucleotides: TGTGCCAGCAGCCCTCGGCCCGGGGGCACTGAAGCTTTCTTT.

The chain uses TRBV2 and TRBJ2-2; 7 nucleotides line up with TRBD2. Germline CDR1 and CDR2: SNHLY and FYNNEI. The length of the CDR3 is 13 residues. V trimming: 6 bases; J trimming: 5 bases; junction bases outside the gene matches: 3. In nucleotides, the CDR3 is TGTGCCAGCAGGCGGGAGCGGACCGGGGAGCTGTTTTTT. Translating gives CASRRERTGELFF.

The J gene is TRBJ1-4, the V gene TRBV18, with D hard to call. The CDR3 is made up of 16 amino acids. Germline CDR1 is KGHSH and CDR2 is LQKENI. Trimming cost V 2 bases and J 3 bases, with 13 bases left between them. In DNA, the CDR3 is TGTGCCAGCTCACCAGCAGCATCGGTAGCTAATGAAAAACTGTTTTTT. Its protein is CASSPAASVANEKLFF.

This rearrangement joins TRBV6-1 to TRBJ1-2; D unclear. The CDR3 sequence is 15 residues long. Trimming removed 3 bases at V and 8 bases at J, with 19 bases between. The germline gives CDR1 MNHNS, CDR2 SASEGT. The CDR3 reads CASSDKSVEPGGYTF. The CDR3 DNA is TGTGCCAGCAGTGATAAGTCAGTGGAGCCCGGCGGCTACACCTTC.

A few counts support this clone. The chain links TRBV2 to TRBJ2-5; D is ambiguous. This CDR3 spans 12 amino acids. Trimming removed 4 bases from V and 5 bases from J, with 8 bases in between. In germline, CDR1 is SNHLY, CDR2 FYNNEI. CDR3 residues: CASSGQTETQYF. The CDR3 DNA sequence: TGTGCCAGCAGTGGACAAACCGAGACCCAGTACTTC.